Following are 3 T cell receptor beta chains from one sample sequenced in a study of cytomegalovirus exposure and HLA in healthy donors. With 60 Vbeta and 13 Jbeta primers, the PCR was carried out. Measured with immunoSEQ multiplex PCR; TCRdb has only the in-frame clones, and not every one. The sample has 200,000 to 250,000 clones, over 70% seen once; the top ten hold roughly 2.6%. Sequencing was done on a sample of PBMCs. The receptors shown here come from a woman aged 55-70 years in good health and CMV-seropositive.

The chain has TRBV7-9 and TRBJ2-3; a weak D match, TRBD1 (6 bases). Germline V gives CDR1 SEHNR, CDR2 FQNEAQ (reference sequence). V was cut by 6 bases and J by 4 bases, with 8 bases left in between. This CDR3 is 12 amino acids long. This CDR3 reads CASRSGADTQYF. The CDR3 nucleotides are TGTGCCAGCAGATCAGGGGCAGATACGCAGTATTTT.

This chain connects TRBV11-2 to TRBJ2-1; 11 bases map to TRBD2. The junction had 16 bases not matched to a gene; V was cut back by 5 bases and J by 7 bases. Germline CDR1 SGHAT, CDR2 FQNNGV. CDR3 length: 18 amino acids. The CDR3 nucleotides are TGTGCCAGCAGCCGTTCTACAACTAGCGGGAGATTCGGGAATGAGCAGTTCTTC. It yields the protein CASSRSTTSGRFGNEQFF.

This chain connects TRBV28 to TRBJ1-1; no clear D. The V gene lost 1 base and the J gene lost 8 bases, with 5 bases spanning the gap. CDR1 is MDHEN, CDR2 SYDVKM, per germline. CDR3 length: 11 amino acids. The DNA for the CDR3 is TGTGCCAGCAGTTTATCGTCGGAAGCTTTCTTT. Translation: CASSLSSEAFF.